This TCR beta chain was captured by sequencing in a study of T cells in Graves' hyperthyroidism and ophthalmopathy. Overall study results and limits: Most thyroid clonotypes with frequency above 0.001 were detected in blood. The authors' 13 V-J model separated ophthalmopathy from stable hyperthyroidism.

This clonotype was detected only a few times. Its antigen is unidentified. RNA transcripts gave rise to amplified TCR beta CDR3 regions. During a first-round RT-PCR of the TCR CDR3, the HTBI primer set was used. One entry per CDR3 protein results from TCRdb running MiXCR on the multiplex PCR reads. The data show 250,000 to 300,000 distinct CDR3 sequences, with 10% to 15% seen just once and 6.5% to 10% held by the top ten. The germline V gene has CDR1 LNHDA and CDR2 SQIVND (reference sequence). V lost 0 bases and J lost 4, with 13 bases in between. The CDR3 covers 16 residues. Hyperthyroidism patients were newly diagnosed, had disease duration under 2 months, and were aged 18 to 65 years. On the basis of clinical symptoms, serum thyroxine and TRAb, thyroid ultrasound and orbital computed tomography, diagnoses were made.

The specimen was blood. The TCR sequence derives from a woman in her twenties or thirties with Graves' hyperthyroidism that later progressed to Graves' ophthalmopathy. The chain has TRBV19 and TRBJ2-1, with D possibly matching TRBD1 (6 bases). CDR3 sequence (DNA): TGTGCCAGTAGTATAGAGGACAGCAATACTTACAATGAGCAGTTCTTC. It encodes CASSIEDSNTYNEQFF.